What follows is one T cell receptor (beta chain) and its context. Clones were read by immunoSEQ multiplex PCR, and TCRdb kept only the in-frame ones, dropping some. The sample shows approximately 160,000 clones, around 81% of them seen only once. The data are from a study of blood T cell repertoires in COVID-19. Germline V gene data show CDR1 as SEHNR and CDR2 as FQNEAQ (reference sequence). CDR3 size: 19 residues. J was trimmed by 5 bases and V by 5 bases; bases with no gene match: 12. The sample was peripheral blood. The sequence was obtained from a man aged 70 or older who had recovered from COVID-19. The chain uses TRBV7-9 and TRBJ2-2, with 15 bases matching TRBD2. The CDR3, as DNA: TGTGCCAGCAGCCGAAGGACTAGCGGGAGGGCCCTTGGTACCGGGGAGCTGTTTTTT. Protein: CASSRRTSGRALGTGELFF.